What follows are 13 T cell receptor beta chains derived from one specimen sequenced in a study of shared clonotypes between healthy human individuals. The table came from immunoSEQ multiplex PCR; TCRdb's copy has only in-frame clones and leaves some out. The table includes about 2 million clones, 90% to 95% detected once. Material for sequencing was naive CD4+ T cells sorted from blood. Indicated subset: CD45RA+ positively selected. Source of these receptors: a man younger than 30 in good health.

Here the CDR3 reads CAISQAASTDTQYF. The DNA of the CDR3 is TGTGCCATCAGTCAAGCCGCTAGCACAGATACGCAGTATTTT. This chain joins TRBV10-3 and TRBJ2-3, with unresolved D. Germline-derived CDR1 and CDR2 are ENHRY and SYGVKD. This CDR3 has 14 residues. V lost 5 bases and J lost 0, with 9 bases in between.

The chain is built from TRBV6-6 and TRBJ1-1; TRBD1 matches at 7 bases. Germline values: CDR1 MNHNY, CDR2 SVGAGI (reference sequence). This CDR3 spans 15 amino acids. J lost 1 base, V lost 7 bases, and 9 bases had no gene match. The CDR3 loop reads CASTDREMGNTEAFF. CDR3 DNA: TGTGCCAGCACTGACAGGGAGATGGGGAACACTGAAGCTTTCTTT.

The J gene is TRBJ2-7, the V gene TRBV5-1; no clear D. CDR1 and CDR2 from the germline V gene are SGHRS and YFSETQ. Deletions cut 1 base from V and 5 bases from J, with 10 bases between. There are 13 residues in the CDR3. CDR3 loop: CASSLRQADEQYF. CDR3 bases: TGCGCCAGCAGCTTGAGGCAGGCGGACGAGCAGTACTTC.

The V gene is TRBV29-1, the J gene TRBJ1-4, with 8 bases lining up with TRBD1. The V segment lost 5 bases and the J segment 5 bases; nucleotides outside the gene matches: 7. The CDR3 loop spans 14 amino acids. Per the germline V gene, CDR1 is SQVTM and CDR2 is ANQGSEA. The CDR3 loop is CSVHSRTGNEKLFF. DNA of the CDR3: TGCAGCGTTCATAGTAGGACAGGGAATGAAAAACTGTTTTTT.

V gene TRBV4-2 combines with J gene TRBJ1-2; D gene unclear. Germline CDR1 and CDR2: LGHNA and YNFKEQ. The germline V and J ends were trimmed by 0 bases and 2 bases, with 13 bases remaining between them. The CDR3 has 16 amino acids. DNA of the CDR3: TGTGCCAGCAGCCAAGATCGCCAGGCCCAGAACTATGGCTACACCTTC. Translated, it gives CASSQDRQAQNYGYTF.

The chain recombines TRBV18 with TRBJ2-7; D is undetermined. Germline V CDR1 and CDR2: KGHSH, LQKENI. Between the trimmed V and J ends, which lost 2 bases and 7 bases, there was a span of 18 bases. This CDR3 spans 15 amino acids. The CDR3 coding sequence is TGTGCCAGCTCACCAACGGCCTACTGGGAATGGGAGCAGTACTTC. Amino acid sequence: CASSPTAYWEWEQYF.

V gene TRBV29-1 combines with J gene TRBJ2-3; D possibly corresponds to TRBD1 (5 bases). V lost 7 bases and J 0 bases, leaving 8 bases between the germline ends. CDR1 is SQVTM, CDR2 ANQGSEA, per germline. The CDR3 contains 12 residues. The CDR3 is CSAGHSTDTQYF. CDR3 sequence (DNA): TGCAGCGCCGGACATAGCACAGATACGCAGTATTTT.

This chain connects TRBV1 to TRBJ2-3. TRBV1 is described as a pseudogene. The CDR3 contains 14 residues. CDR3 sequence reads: CTSSPEVETDTQYF. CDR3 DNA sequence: TGCACCAGCAGCCCGGAAGTTGAAACAGATACGCAGTATTTT.

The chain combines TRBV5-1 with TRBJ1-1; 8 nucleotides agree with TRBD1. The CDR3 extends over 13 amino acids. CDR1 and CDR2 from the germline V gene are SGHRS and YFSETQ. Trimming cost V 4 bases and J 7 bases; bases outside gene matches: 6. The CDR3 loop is CASSVPGGGEAFF. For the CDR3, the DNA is TGCGCCAGCAGCGTACCAGGGGGCGGTGAAGCTTTCTTT.

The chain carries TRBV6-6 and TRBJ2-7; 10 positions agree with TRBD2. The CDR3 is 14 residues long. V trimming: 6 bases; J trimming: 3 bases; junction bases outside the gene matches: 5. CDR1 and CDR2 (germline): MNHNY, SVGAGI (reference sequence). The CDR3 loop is CASRKREGLYEQYF. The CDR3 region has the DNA TGTGCCAGCAGAAAGCGGGAGGGCCTCTACGAGCAGTACTTC.

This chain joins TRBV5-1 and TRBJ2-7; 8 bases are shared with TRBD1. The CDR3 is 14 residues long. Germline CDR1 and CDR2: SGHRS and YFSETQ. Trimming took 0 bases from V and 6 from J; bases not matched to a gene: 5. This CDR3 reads CASSLEQGEAEQYF. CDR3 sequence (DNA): TGCGCCAGCAGCTTGGAACAGGGGGAGGCCGAGCAGTACTTC.

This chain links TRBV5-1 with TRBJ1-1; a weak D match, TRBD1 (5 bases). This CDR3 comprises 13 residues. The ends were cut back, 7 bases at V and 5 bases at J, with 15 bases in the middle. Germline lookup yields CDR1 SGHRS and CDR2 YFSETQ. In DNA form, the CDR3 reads TGCGCCAGCGCCCGACAGATCGAAACTGAAGCTTTCTTT. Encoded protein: CASARQIETEAFF.

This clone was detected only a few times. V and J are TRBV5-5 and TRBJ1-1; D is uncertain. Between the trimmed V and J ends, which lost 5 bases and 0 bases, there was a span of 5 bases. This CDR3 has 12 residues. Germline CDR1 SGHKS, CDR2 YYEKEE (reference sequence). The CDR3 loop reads CASRTVNTEAFF. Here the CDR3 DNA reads TGTGCCAGCAGGACGGTGAACACTGAAGCTTTCTTT. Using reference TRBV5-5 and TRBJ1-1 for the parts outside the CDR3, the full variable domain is DAGVTQSPTHLIKTRGQQVTLRCSPISGHKSVSWYQQVLGQGPQFIFQYYEKEERGRGNFPDRFSARQFPNYSSELNVNALLLGDSALYLCASRTVNTEAFFGQGTRLTVV.